This T cell receptor (beta chain) was profiled in a study of graft-versus-host responses after intestinal transplantation. Study-level results: Association was observed between peak circulating GvH clone levels and early post-transplant HvG declines.

CDR1 LGHNT and CDR2 FRNRAP come from the germline V gene. Unmatched junction bases numbered 15, after V lost 2 bases and J lost 0 bases. The CDR3 totals 21 residues. Note on this clone: Its matching antigen is unknown.

TCRdb keeps only in-frame clones here, not all; method: immunoSEQ multiplex PCR. The sample includes some 77,000 clones, 92% seen only once; the top ten take 0.65% to 0.75%. The rearrangement uses TRBV12-5 and TRBJ2-1; 11 nucleotides match TRBD2. This TCR derives from a human patient who received an intestinal transplant, so some T cells may come from the graft donor. The specimen comprised PBMCs, sampled 98 days after intestinal transplantation. The CDR3 bases are TGTGCTAGTGGTTTGTCACCCTATCCCGGGACTAGCGGTAGCTCCTACAATGAGCAGTTCTTC. Amino acids: CASGLSPYPGTSGSSYNEQFF. Looking up the rest from reference TRBV12-5 and TRBJ2-1 gives the full variable domain: DARVTQTPRHKVTEMGQEVTMRCQPILGHNTVFWYRQTMMQGLELLAYFRNRAPLDDSGMPKDRFSAEMPDATLATLKIQPSEPRDSAVYFCASGLSPYPGTSGSSYNEQFFGPGTRLTVL.